The rows below give T cell receptor beta chains drawn from one sample of a study of CD8 T cells in Susac syndrome. One entry per CDR3 protein, called by TCRdb with MiXCR from the immunoSEQ multiplex PCR reads. The sample consists of roughly 100,000 distinct CDR3 sequences, approximately 96% of them appearing once. The sequenced material came from CD8+ T cells from PBMCs. All receptors come from a human donor with Susac syndrome. Each CDR3 is given with its conserved first and last residue. D genes are given only for firm matches. Where a row states a size, it is once, few, many or the class of an expanded clone; other rows omit it.

clone_size	d_call	v_call	cdr3_length	j_call	cdr3_aa	cdr3_nt
NA	NA	TRBV15	15	TRBJ2-7	CATSRDGGPRNEQYF	TGTGCCACCAGCAGAGACGGGGGCCCCCGCAACGAGCAGTACTTC
NA	NA	TRBV20-1	13	TRBJ2-3	CSAPGQSTDTQYF	TGCAGTGCCCCCGGACAGAGCACAGATACGCAGTATTTT
NA	NA	TRBV4-2	17	TRBJ1-6	CASSQGTISGLPSPLHF	TGTGCCAGCAGCCAAGGGACTATCTCAGGGTTACCTTCACCCCTCCACTTT
once	NA	TRBV6-5	13	TRBJ1-6	CASSPRGGSPLHF	TGTGCCAGCAGCCCCCGGGGGGGATCACCCCTCCACTTT
NA	NA	TRBV29-1	15	TRBJ2-3	CSFRGGTGSQDTQYF	TGCAGCTTTCGGGGGGGGACAGGGTCACAAGATACGCAGTATTTT
NA	NA	TRBV4-1	14	TRBJ1-1	CASSPRGGYTEAFF	TGCGCCAGCAGCCCCCGAGGGGGGTACACTGAAGCTTTCTTT
NA	NA	TRBV20-1	13	TRBJ1-6	CSASARGPSPLHF	TGCAGTGCTTCTGCCCGGGGGCCCTCACCCCTCCACTTT
NA	NA	TRBV9	12	TRBJ1-3	CASSAQGNTIYF	TGTGCCAGCAGCGCACAGGGAAACACCATATATTTT
NA	NA	TRBV12-3/TRBV12-4	14	TRBJ1-1	CASSRRTESTEAFF	TGTGCCAGCAGCCGCCGGACAGAAAGCACTGAAGCTTTCTTT
NA	NA	TRBV20-1	13	TRBJ1-2	CSARHTENYGYTF	TGCAGTGCTAGACACACGGAGAACTATGGCTACACCTTC
NA	NA	TRBV5-6	13	TRBJ2-1	CASSLWFYNEQFF	TGTGCCAGCAGCTTATGGTTCTACAATGAGCAGTTCTTC
NA	NA	TRBV4-3	11	TRBJ1-2	CASSQGGGYTF	TGCGCCAGCAGCCAAGGGGGTGGCTACACCTTC
NA	TRBD1	TRBV30	13	TRBJ1-6	CAWLGQEDSPLHF	TGTGCCTGGCTGGGACAGGAAGATTCACCCCTCCACTTT
NA	NA	TRBV29-1	12	TRBJ2-5	CSVEQNQETQYF	TGCAGCGTTGAACAGAACCAAGAGACCCAGTACTTC
NA	NA	TRBV28	14	TRBJ1-4	CASGRPATNEKLFF	TGTGCCAGCGGTAGGCCGGCAACTAATGAAAAACTGTTTTTT
NA	NA	TRBV27	13	TRBJ2-7	CATLAGSPHEQYF	TGTGCCACCTTGGCAGGCTCCCCCCACGAGCAGTACTTC
NA	TRBD1	TRBV25-1	15	TRBJ1-1	CASSEAQGGNTEAFF	TGTGCCAGCAGTGAGGCACAGGGGGGGAACACTGAAGCTTTCTTT
NA	NA	TRBV20-1	12	TRBJ1-2	CSARRSSYGYTF	TGCAGTGCTAGACGGTCGTCCTATGGCTACACCTTC
NA	NA	TRBV30	17	TRBJ1-4	CAWSPGSQGRRYEKLFF	TGTGCCTGGAGCCCGGGGTCGCAGGGGAGGCGGTATGAAAAACTGTTTTTT
NA	TRBD1	TRBV10-3	15	TRBJ1-2	CAANTGGTANYGYTF	TGTGCCGCGAACACCGGGGGGACAGCTAACTATGGCTACACCTTC
once	NA	TRBV19	14	TRBJ1-1	CASSPSVMNTEAFF	TGTGCCAGTAGTCCCAGCGTCATGAACACTGAAGCTTTCTTT
NA	NA	TRBV2	13	TRBJ2-7	CASSTSNPGEQYF	TGTGCCAGCAGCACGTCCAACCCGGGGGAGCAGTACTTC
NA	NA	TRBV4-3	16	TRBJ1-6	CASSQDQGFGNSPLHF	TGCGCCAGCAGCCAAGACCAGGGATTCGGTAATTCACCCCTCCACTTT
NA	TRBD2	TRBV7-2	14	TRBJ2-1	CASSFFSGGNEQFF	TGTGCCAGCAGCTTTTTTAGCGGGGGCAATGAGCAGTTCTTC
NA	TRBD1	TRBV7-2	15	TRBJ1-2	CASSPRTGDNYGYTF	TGTGCCAGCAGCCCGCGGACAGGGGACAACTATGGCTACACCTTC
NA	TRBD1	TRBV20-1	15	TRBJ2-7	CSARVGTGGSYEQYF	TGCAGTGCTAGAGTGGGGACAGGGGGGTCCTACGAGCAGTACTTC
NA	NA	TRBV30	13	TRBJ1-3	CAWTLSSGNTIYF	TGTGCCTGGACCCTCAGCTCTGGAAACACCATATATTTT
NA	TRBD1	TRBV6-5	14	TRBJ1-5	CASSYGQGVQPQHF	TGTGCCAGCAGTTACGGACAGGGGGTTCAGCCCCAGCATTTT
NA	NA	TRBV11-2	14	TRBJ2-5	CASSLGPEVETQYF	TGTGCCAGCAGCTTAGGTCCTGAGGTGGAGACCCAGTACTTC
NA	NA	TRBV20-1	12	TRBJ2-5	CSARASGETQYF	TGCAGTGCTAGAGCTTCAGGAGAGACCCAGTACTTC
once	NA	TRBV20-1	12	TRBJ2-3	CSAFGNTDTQYF	TGCAGTGCCTTCGGGAACACAGATACGCAGTATTTT
NA	NA	TRBV5-1	14	TRBJ1-2	CASSSLGVDYGYTF	TGCGCCAGCAGCTCCCTGGGGGTCGACTATGGCTACACCTTC
NA	TRBD1	TRBV20-1	15	TRBJ1-6	CSALRGPVGNSPLHF	TGCAGTGCTTTGAGGGGGCCCGTAGGGAATTCACCCCTCCACTTT
NA	NA	TRBV20-1	13	TRBJ2-1	CSANEVGRGEQFF	TGCAGTGCTAACGAGGTGGGGCGAGGGGAGCAGTTCTTC
NA	TRBD2	TRBV4-3	18	TRBJ2-1	CASSQDHPSGGAINEQFF	TGCGCCAGCAGCCAAGATCATCCTAGCGGGGGGGCCATCAATGAGCAGTTCTTC
NA	NA	TRBV12-3/TRBV12-4	13	TRBJ1-2	CASSSTGYYGYTF	TGTGCCAGCAGTTCTACAGGCTACTATGGCTACACCTTC
once	TRBD2	TRBV11-1	16	TRBJ2-7	CASSLVSGGPSYEQYF	TGTGCCAGCAGCTTAGTCAGCGGGGGGCCCTCCTACGAGCAGTACTTC
once	TRBD1	TRBV5-1	13	TRBJ1-2	CASSLVAGGGYTF	TGCGCCAGCAGCTTGGTCGCAGGGGGTGGCTACACCTTC
once	NA	TRBV5-1	16	TRBJ1-4	CASSLASAATNEKLFF	TGCGCCAGCAGCTTGGCCTCAGCAGCAACTAATGAAAAACTGTTTTTT
NA	TRBD1	TRBV19	14	TRBJ2-5	CASSTRQGAETQYF	TGTGCCAGTAGTACCCGACAGGGGGCAGAGACCCAGTACTTC
NA	NA	TRBV3-1	13	TRBJ1-2	CASSQSRTRGYTF	TGTGCCAGCAGCCAGTCACGGACGAGGGGCTACACCTTC
once	TRBD1	TRBV7-9	15	TRBJ1-1	CASSTGQGADTEAFF	TGTGCCAGCAGCACGGGACAGGGGGCGGACACTGAAGCTTTCTTT
NA	NA	TRBV28	17	TRBJ1-4	CASSLNSRTRANEKLFF	TGTGCCAGCAGTCTAAATTCGCGGACGAGGGCTAATGAAAAACTGTTTTTT
NA	NA	TRBV20-1	18	TRBJ2-7	CSARDLDPQFALSYEQYF	TGCAGTGCTAGAGATCTTGACCCCCAGTTCGCGCTCTCCTACGAGCAGTACTTC
NA	TRBD2	TRBV7-6	13	TRBJ2-5	CASRIAGGETQYF	TGTGCCAGCCGCATAGCGGGGGGGGAGACCCAGTACTTC
NA	TRBD1	TRBV5-6	18	TRBJ2-3	CASSLGLGGQSYADTQYF	TGTGCCAGCAGCTTAGGTCTTGGGGGACAGAGCTATGCAGATACGCAGTATTTT
few	NA	TRBV28	13	TRBJ2-5	CASSLQGVETQYF	TGTGCCAGCAGTCTACAGGGTGTAGAGACCCAGTACTTC
NA	NA	TRBV27	13	TRBJ2-7	CASSQYPPDEQYF	TGTGCCAGCAGTCAGTACCCCCCGGACGAGCAGTACTTC
NA	TRBD1	TRBV7-9	14	TRBJ1-6	CASSLDQGASPLHF	TGTGCCAGCAGCTTAGATCAGGGGGCTTCACCCCTCCACTTT
NA	NA	TRBV7-9	14	TRBJ1-5	CASSSEVPGQPQHF	TGTGCCAGCAGCTCGGAAGTTCCCGGTCAGCCCCAGCATTTT
NA	TRBD2	TRBV12-3/TRBV12-4	14	TRBJ2-3	CASSRAGGRDTQYF	TGTGCCAGCAGCCGAGCGGGGGGGCGTGATACGCAGTATTTT
NA	NA	TRBV30	17	TRBJ1-5	CAWSAPLWRDSNQPQHF	TGTGCCTGGAGTGCTCCCTTATGGAGAGATAGCAATCAGCCCCAGCATTTT
NA	NA	TRBV7-8	15	TRBJ1-3	CASSGGSEAGNTIYF	TGTGCCAGCAGCGGGGGGTCAGAAGCTGGAAACACCATATATTTT
once	TRBD1	TRBV18	14	TRBJ2-7	CASSPDRGGTEQYF	TGTGCCAGCTCACCGGACAGGGGGGGGACCGAGCAGTACTTC
NA	NA	TRBV30	10	TRBJ2-4	CAWGEDIQYF	TGTGCCTGGGGTGAGGACATTCAGTACTTC
NA	TRBD1	TRBV20-1	14	TRBJ2-1	CSASGTGGYNEQFF	TGCAGTGCTTCCGGGACAGGGGGGTATAATGAGCAGTTCTTC
NA	NA	TRBV20-1	12	TRBJ2-7	CSANRLAYEQYF	TGCAGTGCCAACAGGCTAGCCTACGAGCAGTACTTC